This T cell receptor beta chain was sequenced in a study of cytomegalovirus exposure and HLA in healthy donors. This CDR3 has 12 residues. Trimming took off 6 bases at V and 6 bases at J, with 12 bases between the two ends. Use of 60 Vbeta and 13 Jbeta primers characterized the PCR. Study processing details: Unique TCR beta chains numbered about 72 million in a later analysis, with 10 million to 14 million shared. Profiling relied on immunoSEQ multiplex PCR, and the TCRdb table lists in-frame clones only, not all of them. V and J calls and clone size come straight from that table; D and trimming were deduced from the DNA. The sample includes 150,000 to 200,000 clones. In nominal health when sampled, donors likely had unrecorded immune exposures nonetheless. Study observations and caveats: The study flagged some 170 TCR beta chains as cytomegalovirus-associated. Most TCR sequences were uncommon, yet certain public TCRs appeared in many donors.

Concerning this clone: Its antigen remains unknown.

The genes are TRBV5-3 and TRBJ1-2, with D uncertain. TRBV5-3 falls under the ORF class, with uncertain function. The sample consisted of PBMCs. This TCR was sampled from a boy aged 5 to 17 in good health and CMV-seronegative. CDR3 sequence (DNA): TGTGCCAGAACCGGTTGTGTGGATGGCTACACCTTC. Translated: CARTGCVDGYTF.